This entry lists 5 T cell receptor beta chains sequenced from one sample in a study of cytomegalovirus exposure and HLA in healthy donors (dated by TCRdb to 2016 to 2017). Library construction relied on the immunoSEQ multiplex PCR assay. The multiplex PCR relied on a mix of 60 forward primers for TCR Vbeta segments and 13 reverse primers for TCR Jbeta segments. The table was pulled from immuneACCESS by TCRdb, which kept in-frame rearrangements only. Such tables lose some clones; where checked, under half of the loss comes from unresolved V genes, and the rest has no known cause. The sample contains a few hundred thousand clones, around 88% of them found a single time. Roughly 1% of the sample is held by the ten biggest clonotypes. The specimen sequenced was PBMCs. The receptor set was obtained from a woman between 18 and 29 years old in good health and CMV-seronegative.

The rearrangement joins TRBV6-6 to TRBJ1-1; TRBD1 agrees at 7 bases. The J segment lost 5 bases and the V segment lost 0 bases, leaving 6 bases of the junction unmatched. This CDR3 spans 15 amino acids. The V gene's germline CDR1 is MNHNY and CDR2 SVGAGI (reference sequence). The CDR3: CASSYSATGRTEAFF. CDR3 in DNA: TGTGCCAGCAGTTACTCAGCGACAGGGAGGACTGAAGCTTTCTTT.

For the CDR3, the DNA is TGTGCCAGCAGCCCACAGCGGACAGCAGCAAACACTGAAGCTTTCTTT. Translation gives CASSPQRTAANTEAFF. The V and J genes are TRBV9 and TRBJ1-1; maybe TRBD1 (6 bases). Germline V gene sequence: CDR1 SGDLS, CDR2 YYNGEE. The V and J ends lost 4 bases and 2 bases respectively, with 18 bases between them. CDR3 length: 16 amino acids. The complete variable domain, with remaining parts taken from reference TRBV9 and TRBJ1-1, reads DSGVTQTPKHLITATGQRVTLRCSPRSGDLSVYWYQQSLDQGLQFLIQYYNGEERAKGNILERFSAQQFPDLHSELNLSSLELGDSALYFCASSPQRTAANTEAFFGQGTRLTVV.

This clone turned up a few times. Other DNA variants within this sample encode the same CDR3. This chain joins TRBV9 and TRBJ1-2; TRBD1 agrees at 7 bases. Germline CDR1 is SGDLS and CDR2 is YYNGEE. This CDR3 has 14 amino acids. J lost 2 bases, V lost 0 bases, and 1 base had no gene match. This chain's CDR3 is CASSVGQGNYGYTF. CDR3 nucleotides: TGTGCCAGCAGCGTAGGACAGGGAAACTATGGCTACACCTTC.

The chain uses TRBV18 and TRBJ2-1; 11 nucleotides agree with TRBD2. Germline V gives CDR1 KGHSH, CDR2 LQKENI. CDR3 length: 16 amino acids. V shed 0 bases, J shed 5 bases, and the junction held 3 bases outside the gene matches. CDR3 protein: CASSPPGTSGNNEQFF. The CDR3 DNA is TGTGCCAGCTCACCACCTGGGACTAGCGGAAACAATGAGCAGTTCTTC. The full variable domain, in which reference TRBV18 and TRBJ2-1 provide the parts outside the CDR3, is NAGVMQNPRHLVRRRGQEARLRCSPMKGHSHVYWYRQLPEEGLKFMVYLQKENIIDESGMPKERFSAEFPKEGPSILRIQQVVRGDSAAYFCASSPPGTSGNNEQFFGPGTRLTVL.

The DNA of the CDR3 is TGTGCCAGCAGTGAATCTATTGACTTGTTCTATGGCTACACCTTC. This sequence encodes CASSESIDLFYGYTF. V usage is TRBV2 and J usage is TRBJ1-2; D is ambiguous. V was cut by 2 bases and J by 4 bases, with 14 bases left in between. Looked up from germline, CDR1 is SNHLY and CDR2 is FYNNEI. The CDR3 runs to 15 residues.